Below are 3 T cell receptor beta chains sequenced from a single sample in a study of control samples from healthy donors and cancer patients. Sequencing used immunoSEQ multiplex PCR; TCRdb keeps in-frame clones, though not all of them. The table records about 59,000 clones, 92% of them present only once. What was sequenced was PBMCs. These receptors originate from a man between 40 and 49 years old with colorectal cancer.

This chain joins TRBV6-2 or TRBV6-3 and TRBJ1-6; TRBD1 matches 7 bases. V shed 7 bases, J shed 7 bases, and the junction held 10 bases outside the gene matches. The CDR3 has 15 amino acids. Germline lookup yields CDR1 MNHEY and CDR2 SVGEGT. CDR3 region: CASTPTGQSNSPLHF. CDR3 sequence (DNA): TGTGCCAGCACCCCAACGGGACAGTCAAATTCACCCCTCCACTTT.

Only one count was recorded for this clone. The chain employs TRBV5-4 and TRBJ2-4; 9 bases are a match to TRBD2. CDR1 and CDR2 (germline): SGHNT, YYREEE (reference sequence). V dropped 0 bases and J dropped 6; count of bases not matched to a gene: 7. This CDR3 region has 16 residues. In nucleotides, the CDR3 is TGTGCCAGCAGCTTGGGAGGCGGGGGGGGCGGAAACATTCAGTACTTC. Encoded protein: CASSLGGGGGGNIQYF.

CDR3 coding DNA: TGCAGCGTCGTGGACAGTTATAGCAATCAGCCCCAGCATTTT. It translates to CSVVDSYSNQPQHF. V and J are TRBV29-1 and TRBJ1-5, with D possibly TRBD1 on 6 matching bases. Germline V gene data show CDR1 as SQVTM and CDR2 as ANQGSEA. The V and J ends lost 6 bases and 0 bases respectively, with 12 bases between them. CDR3 size: 14 residues.